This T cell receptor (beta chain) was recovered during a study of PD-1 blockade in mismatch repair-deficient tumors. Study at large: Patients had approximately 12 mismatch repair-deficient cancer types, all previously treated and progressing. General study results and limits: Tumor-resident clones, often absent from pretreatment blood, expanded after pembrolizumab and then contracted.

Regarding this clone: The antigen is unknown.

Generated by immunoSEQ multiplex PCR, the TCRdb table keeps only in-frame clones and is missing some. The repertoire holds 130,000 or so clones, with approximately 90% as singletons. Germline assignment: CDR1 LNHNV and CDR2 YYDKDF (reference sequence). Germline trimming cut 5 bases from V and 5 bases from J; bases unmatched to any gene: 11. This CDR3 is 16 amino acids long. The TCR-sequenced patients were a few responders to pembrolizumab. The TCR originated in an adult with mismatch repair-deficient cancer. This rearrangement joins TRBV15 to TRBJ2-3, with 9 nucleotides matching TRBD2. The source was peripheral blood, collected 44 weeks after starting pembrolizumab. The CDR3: CATSRAVSGREDTQYF. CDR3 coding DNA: TGTGCCACCAGCCGGGCGGTTAGCGGGAGAGAAGATACGCAGTATTTT.